These T cell receptor beta chains were read from a single sample in a study of blood T cell repertoires in COVID-19. The repertoire was sequenced with immunoSEQ multiplex PCR; TCRdb's copy has only in-frame clones and lacks some. This table has nearly 200,000 clones, under 90% appearing once. Sequenced input: peripheral blood. The receptors were gathered from a human donor in a cohort sampled during active COVID-19. Each CDR3 is given with its conserved first and last residue. D genes are given only for firm matches. A row's size may be missing; if present it is once, few, many or a size class.

d_call	j_call	clone_size	v_call	cdr3_nt	cdr3_aa
.	TRBJ2-7	.	TRBV20-1	TGCAGTGCTAGTTTAACTTCTGCCTACGAGCAGTACTTC	CSASLTSAYEQYF
.	TRBJ1-5	once	TRBV3-1/TRBV3-2	TGTGCCAGCAGCCAAGATCCGAATCAGCCCCAGCATTTT	CASSQDPNQPQHF
.	TRBJ1-4	.	TRBV6-5	TGTGCCAGCAGTTTAAAGACCGGAGCAGCTAATGAAAAACTGTTTTTT	CASSLKTGAANEKLFF
TRBD2	TRBJ2-1	few	TRBV6-1	TGTGCCAGCAGTGAAGCGCGAATAGCGGGGTCCCCTCTTGAGCAGTTCTTC	CASSEARIAGSPLEQFF
TRBD2	TRBJ2-7	.	TRBV5-1	TGCGCCAGCTCCGGGACTAGCGGGAGGATTTCCTACGAGCAGTACTTC	CASSGTSGRISYEQYF
.	TRBJ2-5	.	TRBV5-1	TGCGCCAGCAGCCTCGGGGGAGAAGAGACCCAGTACTTC	CASSLGGEETQYF
TRBD1	TRBJ1-1	.	TRBV7-8	TGTGCCAGCAGCTTAGGGACAGGTATGAACACTGAAGCTTTCTTT	CASSLGTGMNTEAFF
.	TRBJ2-3	.	TRBV3-1/TRBV3-2	TGTGCCAGCAGCCTCACTAGGAGTGCGACCACGCAGTATTTT	CASSLTRSATTQYF
TRBD2	TRBJ2-5	.	TRBV23-1	TGCGCCAGCAGTCAATCGGAGGGGCCCGGGAGGGGAAACCAAGAGACCCAGTACTTC	CASSQSEGPGRGNQETQYF
TRBD1	TRBJ2-2	once	TRBV9	TGTGCCAGCAGCCGCGGGTACGGACAGGAGAACACCGGGGAGCTGTTTTTT	CASSRGYGQENTGELFF
TRBD1	TRBJ1-3	.	TRBV5-6	TGTGCCAGCAGCTTGCCTGGGACAGGGTCTGGAAACACCATATATTTT	CASSLPGTGSGNTIYF
.	TRBJ1-5	.	TRBV28	TGTGCCAGCAACATGCCTAATCAGCCCCAGCATTTT	CASNMPNQPQHF
.	TRBJ1-3	.	TRBV11-2	TGTGCCAGCAGCTTAAGTAGGGGTGGTGGAAACACCATATATTTT	CASSLSRGGGNTIYF
.	TRBJ1-2	.	TRBV12-3/TRBV12-4	TGTGCCAGCGCGGGGGGATCTAACTATGGCTACACCTTC	CASAGGSNYGYTF
.	TRBJ2-2	.	TRBV29-1	TGCAGCGGATCCTTTGGGACTCGCACCGGGGAGCTGTTTTTT	CSGSFGTRTGELFF
TRBD2	TRBJ2-1	.	TRBV5-1	TGCGCCAGCAGCCGGACCGGGACTAGCGGGAGGAGGCCCTACAATGAGCAGTTCTTC	CASSRTGTSGRRPYNEQFF
.	TRBJ1-1	many	TRBV28	TGTGCCAGCAGTTTGGGGGGGGAGGGCTGGACTTTCTTT	CASSLGGEGWTFF
TRBD1	TRBJ1-1	.	TRBV27	TGTGCCAGCAGTTTATCGACAGGGGGATCTGCTTTCTTT	CASSLSTGGSAFF